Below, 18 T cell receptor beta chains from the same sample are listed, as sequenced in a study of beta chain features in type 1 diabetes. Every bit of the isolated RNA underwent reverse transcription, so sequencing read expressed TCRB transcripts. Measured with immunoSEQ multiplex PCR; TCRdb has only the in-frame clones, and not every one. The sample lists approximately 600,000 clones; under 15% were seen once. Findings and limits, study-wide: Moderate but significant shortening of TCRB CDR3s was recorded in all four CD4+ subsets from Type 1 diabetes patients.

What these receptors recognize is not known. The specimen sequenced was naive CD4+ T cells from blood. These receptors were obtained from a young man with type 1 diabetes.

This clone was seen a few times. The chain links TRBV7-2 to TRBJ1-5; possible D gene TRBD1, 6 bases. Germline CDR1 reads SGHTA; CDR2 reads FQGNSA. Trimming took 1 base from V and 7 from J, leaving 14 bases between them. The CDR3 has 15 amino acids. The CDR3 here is CASSLGPGASQPQHF. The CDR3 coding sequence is TGTGCCAGCAGCTTAGGCCCAGGGGCCAGCCAGCCCCAGCATTTT.

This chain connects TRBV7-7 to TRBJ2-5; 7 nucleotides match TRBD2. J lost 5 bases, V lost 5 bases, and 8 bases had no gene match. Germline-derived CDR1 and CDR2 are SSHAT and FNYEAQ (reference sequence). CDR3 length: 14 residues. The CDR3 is CASSLRPGGETQYF. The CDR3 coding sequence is TGTGCCAGCAGCCTCCGCCCCGGGGGGGAGACCCAGTACTTC.

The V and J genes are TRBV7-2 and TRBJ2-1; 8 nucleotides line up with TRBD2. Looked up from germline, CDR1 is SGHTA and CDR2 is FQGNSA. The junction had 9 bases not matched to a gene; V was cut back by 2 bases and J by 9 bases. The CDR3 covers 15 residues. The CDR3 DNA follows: TGTGCCAGCAGCTTACCCAGCACCGGGAGGGGTGAGCAGTTCTTC. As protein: CASSLPSTGRGEQFF.

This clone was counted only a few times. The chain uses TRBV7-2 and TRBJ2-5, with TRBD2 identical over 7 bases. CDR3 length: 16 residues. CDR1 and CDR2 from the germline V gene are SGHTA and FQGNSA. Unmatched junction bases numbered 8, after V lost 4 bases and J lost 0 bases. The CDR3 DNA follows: TGTGCCAGCAGCTCCGCTCGGGGGGAGAACCAAGAGACCCAGTACTTC. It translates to CASSSARGENQETQYF.

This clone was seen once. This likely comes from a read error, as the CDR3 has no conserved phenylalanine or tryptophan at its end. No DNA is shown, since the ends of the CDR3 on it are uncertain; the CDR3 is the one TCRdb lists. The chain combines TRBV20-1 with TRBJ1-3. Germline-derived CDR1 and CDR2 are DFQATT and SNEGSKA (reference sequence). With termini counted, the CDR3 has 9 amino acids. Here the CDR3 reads CSARGRWTS.

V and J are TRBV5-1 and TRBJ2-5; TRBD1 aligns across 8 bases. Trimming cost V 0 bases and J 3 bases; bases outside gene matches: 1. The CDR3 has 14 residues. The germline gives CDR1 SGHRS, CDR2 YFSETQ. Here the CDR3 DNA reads TGCGCCAGCAGCTTGGGGACAGGGAAAGAGACCCAGTACTTC. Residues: CASSLGTGKETQYF.

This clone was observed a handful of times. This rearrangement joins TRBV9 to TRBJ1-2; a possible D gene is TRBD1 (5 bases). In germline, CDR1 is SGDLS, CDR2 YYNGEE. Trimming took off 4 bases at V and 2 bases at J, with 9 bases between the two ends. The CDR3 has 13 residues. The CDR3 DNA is TGTGCCAGCAGCCGGACATTCAACTATGGCTACACCTTC. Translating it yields CASSRTFNYGYTF.

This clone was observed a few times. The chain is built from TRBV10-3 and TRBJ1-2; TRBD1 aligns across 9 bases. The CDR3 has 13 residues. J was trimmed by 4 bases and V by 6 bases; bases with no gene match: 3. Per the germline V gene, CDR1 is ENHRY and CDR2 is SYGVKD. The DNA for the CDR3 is TGTGCCATCAGGGGGGACAGGGCCTATGGCTACACCTTC. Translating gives CAIRGDRAYGYTF.

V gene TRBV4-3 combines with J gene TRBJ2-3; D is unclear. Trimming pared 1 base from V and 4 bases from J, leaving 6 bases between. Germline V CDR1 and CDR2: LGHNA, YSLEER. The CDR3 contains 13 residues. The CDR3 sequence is CASSQGPADTQYF. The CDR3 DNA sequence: TGCGCCAGCAGCCAAGGGCCGGCAGATACGCAGTATTTT.

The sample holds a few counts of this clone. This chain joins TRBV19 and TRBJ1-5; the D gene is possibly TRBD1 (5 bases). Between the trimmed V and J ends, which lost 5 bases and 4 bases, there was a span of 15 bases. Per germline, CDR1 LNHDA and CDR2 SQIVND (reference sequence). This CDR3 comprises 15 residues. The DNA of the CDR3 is TGTGCCAGTAGTGCCTTTGGGGGGAGGAATCAGCCCCAGCATTTT. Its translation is CASSAFGGRNQPQHF.

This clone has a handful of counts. The CDR3 loop reads CAWGHRFNQPQHF. CDR3 DNA: TGTGCCTGGGGACATCGCTTCAATCAGCCCCAGCATTTT. V and J are TRBV30 and TRBJ1-5; weak D call: TRBD1 (5 bases). Germline values: CDR1 GTSNPN, CDR2 SVGIG (reference sequence). The CDR3 runs to 13 residues. The V end lost 5 bases, the J end lost 3 bases, and 11 bases lay between the germline ends.

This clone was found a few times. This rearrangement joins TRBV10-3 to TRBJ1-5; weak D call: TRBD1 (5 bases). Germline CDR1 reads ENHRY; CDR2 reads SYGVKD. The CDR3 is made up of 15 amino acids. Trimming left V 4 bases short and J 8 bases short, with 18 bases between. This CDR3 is CAISAGNLRSEPQHF. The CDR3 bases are TGTGCCATCAGTGCAGGGAATTTGAGATCAGAGCCCCAGCATTTT.

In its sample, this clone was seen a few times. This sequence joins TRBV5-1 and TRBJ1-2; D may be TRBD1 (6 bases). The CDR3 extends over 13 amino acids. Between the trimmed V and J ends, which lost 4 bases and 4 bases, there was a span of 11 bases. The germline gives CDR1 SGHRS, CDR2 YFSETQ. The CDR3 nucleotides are TGCGCCAGCAGCGTGGACAGCACCTATGGCTACACCTTC. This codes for CASSVDSTYGYTF.

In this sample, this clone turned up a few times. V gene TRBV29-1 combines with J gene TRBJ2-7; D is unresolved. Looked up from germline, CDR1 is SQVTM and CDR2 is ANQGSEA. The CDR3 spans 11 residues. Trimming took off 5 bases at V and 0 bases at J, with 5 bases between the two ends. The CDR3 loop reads CSVFVSYEQYF. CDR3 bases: TGCAGCGTTTTTGTCTCCTACGAGCAGTACTTC.

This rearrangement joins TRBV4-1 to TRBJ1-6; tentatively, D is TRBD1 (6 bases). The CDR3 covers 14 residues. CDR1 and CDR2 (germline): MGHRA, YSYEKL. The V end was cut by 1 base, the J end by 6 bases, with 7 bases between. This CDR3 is CASSQGTANSPLHF. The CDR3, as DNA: TGCGCCAGCAGCCAAGGGACAGCTAATTCACCCCTCCACTTT.

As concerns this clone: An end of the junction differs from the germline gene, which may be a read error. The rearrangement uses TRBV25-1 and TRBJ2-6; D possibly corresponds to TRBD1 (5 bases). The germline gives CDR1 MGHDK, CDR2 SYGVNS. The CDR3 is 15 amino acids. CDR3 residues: CASTEGASGANVLTF. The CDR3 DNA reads TGTGCCAGCACTGAAGGGGCCTCTGGGGCCAACGTCCTGACTTTC. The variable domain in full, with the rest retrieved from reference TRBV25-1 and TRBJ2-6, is EADIYQTPRYLVIGTGKKITLECSQTMGHDKMYWYQQDPGMELHLIHYSYGVNSTEKGDLSSESTVSRIRTEHFPLTLESARPSHTSQYLCASTEGASGANVLTFGAGSRLTVL.

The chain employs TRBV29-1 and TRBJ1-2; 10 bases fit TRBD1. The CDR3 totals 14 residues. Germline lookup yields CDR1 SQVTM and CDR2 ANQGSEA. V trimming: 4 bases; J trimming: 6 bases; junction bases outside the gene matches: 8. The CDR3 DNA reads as TGCAGCGTTGTGGGAGGGACAGGGGATGATGGCTACACCTTC. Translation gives CSVVGGTGDDGYTF.

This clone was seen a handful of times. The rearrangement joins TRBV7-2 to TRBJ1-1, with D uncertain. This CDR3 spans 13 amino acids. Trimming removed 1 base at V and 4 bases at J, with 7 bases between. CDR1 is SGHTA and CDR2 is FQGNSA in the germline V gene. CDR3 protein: CASSLEFSTEAFF. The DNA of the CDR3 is TGTGCCAGCAGCTTAGAATTTAGCACTGAAGCTTTCTTT.